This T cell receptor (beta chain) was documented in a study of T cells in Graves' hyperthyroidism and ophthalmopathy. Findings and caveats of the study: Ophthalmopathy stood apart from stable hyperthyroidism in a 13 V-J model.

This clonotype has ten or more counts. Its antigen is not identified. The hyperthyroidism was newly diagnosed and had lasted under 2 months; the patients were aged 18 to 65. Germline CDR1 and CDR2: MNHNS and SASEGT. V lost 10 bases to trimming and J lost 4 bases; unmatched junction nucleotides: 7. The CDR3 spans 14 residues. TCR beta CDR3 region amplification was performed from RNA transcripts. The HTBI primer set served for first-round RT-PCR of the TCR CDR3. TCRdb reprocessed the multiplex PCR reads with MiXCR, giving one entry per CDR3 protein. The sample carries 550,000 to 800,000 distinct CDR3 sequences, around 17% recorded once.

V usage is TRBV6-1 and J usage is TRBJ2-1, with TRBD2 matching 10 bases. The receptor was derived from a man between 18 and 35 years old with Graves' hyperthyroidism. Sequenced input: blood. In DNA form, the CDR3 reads TGTGCCACCGCCGGAGCGGGAGGGTACAATGAGCAGTTCTTC. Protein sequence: CATAGAGGYNEQFF.